This entry lists 19 T cell receptor beta chains sequenced from one sample in a study of T cells in Graves' hyperthyroidism and ophthalmopathy. Amplified regions were TCR beta CDR3 sequences from RNA transcripts. Researchers ran a first-round RT-PCR on the TCR CDR3 using the HTBI primer set. TCRdb used MiXCR to reprocess the multiplex PCR reads, holding one entry per CDR3 protein. The table shows hundreds of thousands of distinct CDR3 sequences, with more than 20% occurring only once. The sample was blood. The receptors derive from a woman in her 40s with Graves' ophthalmopathy.

This clonotype was counted ten times or more. A much larger clone lies a single base off, so this may be a read error. The rearrangement uses TRBV6-2 or TRBV6-3 and TRBJ2-5; 8 bases align to TRBD2. This CDR3 is 16 amino acids long. Germline CDR1 and CDR2: MNHEY and SVGEGT. CDR3 residues: CASGYQMTSAGETQYF. DNA of the CDR3: TGTGCCAGCGGTTATCAAATGACTAGCGCCGGGGAGACCCAGTACTTC.

This clonotype was picked up many times. The chain is built from TRBV20-1 and TRBJ2-2, with no clear D. From germline, CDR1 is DFQATT and CDR2 SNEGSKA (reference sequence). Trimming left V 4 bases short and J 0 bases short, with 12 bases between. The CDR3 has 15 amino acids. Here the CDR3 reads CSATPMTSNTGELFF. The DNA of the CDR3 is TGCAGTGCTACCCCTATGACGTCGAACACCGGGGAGCTGTTTTTT.

In this sample, this clonotype turned up many times. The genes are TRBV28 and TRBJ2-7; D may be TRBD1 (5 bases). The V end was cut by 5 bases, the J end by 3 bases, with 11 bases between. The germline CDR1 and CDR2 sequences are MDHEN and SYDVKM. The CDR3 extends over 13 amino acids. CDR3: CASSLQGDYEQYF. The CDR3 nucleotides are TGTGCCAGCAGTCTACAAGGGGACTACGAGCAGTACTTC.

This clonotype was counted a single time. CDR3 protein: CASSPRTGRDTGELFF. The CDR3 DNA follows: TGCGCCAGCAGCCCCCGGACAGGGAGGGACACCGGGGAGCTGTTTTTT. V is TRBV5-1 and J is TRBJ2-2; D possibly corresponds to TRBD1 (8 bases). Germline CDR1 is SGHRS and CDR2 is YFSETQ. The CDR3 has 16 residues. V dropped 4 bases and J dropped 3 bases, with 16 bases sitting between them.

This clonotype has at least ten counts. The chain uses TRBV20-1 and TRBJ2-1, with 10 nucleotides matching TRBD2. In germline, CDR1 is DFQATT, CDR2 SNEGSKA (reference sequence). The CDR3 is 16 residues long. Unmatched junction bases numbered 5, after V lost 0 bases and J lost 3 bases. CDR3 in DNA: TGCAGTGCTAGAGAAAGGACTAGCGGATTCTACAATGAGCAGTTCTTC. Amino acids: CSARERTSGFYNEQFF.

This clonotype came up many times. The rearrangement uses TRBV11-3 and TRBJ2-6, with 10 bases identical to TRBD1. The CDR3 is 20 residues long. Per the germline V gene, CDR1 is SGHNT and CDR2 is YENEEA. With 1 base clipped from V and 2 bases from J, the junction kept 11 bases outside the gene matches. CDR3 region: CASSLVAPGQGIPGANVLTF. The CDR3 bases are TGTGCCAGCAGCTTAGTAGCACCGGGACAGGGGATTCCTGGGGCCAACGTCCTGACTTTC.

This clonotype was recorded many times. CDR3 nucleotides: TGTGCCAGTAGGCCTACAGGGACAAGGGGTGAAGCTTTCTTT. Translation: CASRPTGTRGEAFF. The rearrangement links TRBV19 to TRBJ1-1; a possible D gene is TRBD1 (6 bases). V gave up 6 bases and J gave up 7 bases, with 18 bases separating them. The CDR3 extends over 14 amino acids. Germline V gene sequence: CDR1 LNHDA, CDR2 SQIVND (reference sequence).

With regard to this clonotype: In this CDR3 the conserved last residue, phenylalanine or tryptophan, is missing, so a read error is likely. The J gene is TRBJ1-6, the V gene TRBV4-2; D might be TRBD1 (5 bases). Trimming removed 6 bases at V and 4 bases at J, with 19 bases between. In germline, CDR1 is LGHNA, CDR2 YNFKEQ. The CDR3 is 17 residues long. Here the CDR3 reads CASRPGGGPIYNSPLHI. The CDR3 nucleotides are TGTGCCAGCAGACCCGGCGGGGGTCCGATTTATAATTCACCCCTCCACATT.

In its sample, this clonotype was seen many times. The V gene is TRBV2, the J gene TRBJ2-2; 9 nucleotides agree with TRBD1. The CDR3 runs to 17 residues. Germline CDR1 reads SNHLY; CDR2 reads FYNNEI. The J segment lost 7 bases and the V segment lost 4 bases, leaving 13 bases of the junction unmatched. The CDR3 DNA is TGTGCCAGCAGTGCTTTCCGTCCCGGGACAGGGAACGGGGAGCTGTTTTTT. Protein: CASSAFRPGTGNGELFF.

At least ten counts were recorded for this clonotype. This rearrangement joins TRBV24-1 to TRBJ1-5; no clear D. CDR1 and CDR2 (germline): KGHDR, SFDVKD. V lost 7 bases, J lost 1 base, and 7 bases lay in between. This CDR3 contains 13 residues. CDR3: CATRGSSNQPQHF. CDR3 nucleotide sequence: TGTGCCACCAGGGGATCGAGCAATCAGCCCCAGCATTTT.

In this sample, this clonotype turned up many times. The chain combines TRBV19 with TRBJ1-2; 7 positions agree with TRBD1. Germline CDR1 reads LNHDA; CDR2 reads SQIVND (reference sequence). The CDR3 runs 14 residues. With 4 bases clipped from V and 4 bases from J, the junction kept 6 bases outside the gene matches. The CDR3 coding sequence is TGTGCCAGTAGTAATCTACAGGGGCCCTATGGCTACACCTTC. Its protein product is CASSNLQGPYGYTF. The full variable domain, in which reference TRBV19 and TRBJ1-2 provide the parts outside the CDR3, is DGGITQSPKYLFRKEGQNVTLSCEQNLNHDAMYWYRQDPGQGLRLIYYSQIVNDFQKGDIAEGYSVSREKKESFPLTVTSAQKNPTAFYLCASSNLQGPYGYTFGSGTRLTVV.

The table lists this clonotype with many counts. CDR3 region: CASSPSGKTFYGYTF. In DNA form, the CDR3 reads TGTGCCAGCAGTCCATCAGGGAAAACCTTCTATGGCTACACCTTC. The V call is TRBV12-3 or TRBV12-4, the J call TRBJ1-2, with TRBD1 as a possible D gene (5 bases). The CDR3 has 15 amino acids. Trimming stripped 5 bases from V and 4 bases from J, with 17 bases between.

The V and J genes are TRBV6-1 and TRBJ2-5; D possibly corresponds to TRBD2 (5 bases). Germline V CDR1 and CDR2: MNHNS, SASEGT. Trimming removed 7 bases from V and 4 bases from J, with 19 bases in between. This CDR3 spans 15 amino acids. Here the CDR3 reads CASIYEDSGGETQYF. The CDR3 coding sequence is TGTGCCAGCATCTACGAGGATTCTGGAGGAGAGACCCAGTACTTC.

This clonotype has ten or more counts. CDR3 DNA sequence: TGTGCCAGCAGCTTATCCCTCTACAGGGGTGGGACTCGGATGCCTGGGGAGCTGTTTTTT. This translates into CASSLSLYRGGTRMPGELFF. The rearrangement uses TRBV7-2 and TRBJ2-2; D perhaps matches TRBD1 (7 bases). The CDR3 sequence is 20 residues long. Trimming removed 2 bases from V and 8 bases from J, with 30 bases in between. The germline V gene has CDR1 SGHTA and CDR2 FQGNSA.

This clonotype was found many times. This chain uses TRBV29-1 with TRBJ1-5; D gene uncertain. This CDR3 comprises 11 residues. Germline V gene data show CDR1 as SQVTM and CDR2 as ANQGSEA. The germline V and J ends were trimmed by 0 bases and 7 bases, with 4 bases remaining between them. The CDR3 bases are TGCAGCGTTGAAGAGGAGCAGCCCCAGCATTTT. Its protein product is CSVEEEQPQHF.

This clonotype has a count of ten or more. The DNA for the CDR3 is TGTGCCAGCTCACCGCGGGACCGGGGTGAGCAGTACTTC. This codes for CASSPRDRGEQYF. This chain connects TRBV18 to TRBJ2-7; D is perhaps TRBD2 (6 bases). The germline V gene has CDR1 KGHSH and CDR2 LQKENI. The CDR3 loop spans 13 amino acids. With 3 bases removed from V and 7 bases from J, the gap between germline ends came to 13 bases.

The chain carries TRBV2 and TRBJ1-2, with D tentatively TRBD1 (5 bases). The V end lost 5 bases, the J end lost 7 bases, and 14 bases lay between the germline ends. CDR1 is SNHLY, CDR2 FYNNEI, per germline. The CDR3 is 13 amino acids. In DNA, the CDR3 is TGTGCCAGCAGTAGGGACTCCCCGCGTGGCTACACCTTC. It is translated as CASSRDSPRGYTF.

At least ten counts were recorded for this clonotype. This chain links TRBV4-1 with TRBJ1-2, with 9 bases fitting TRBD1. V lost 0 bases, J lost 2 bases, and 1 base stayed unmatched. The CDR3 has 15 amino acids. The germline gives CDR1 MGHRA, CDR2 YSYEKL. The CDR3: CASSQEGTGNYGYTF. CDR3 bases: TGCGCCAGCAGCCAAGAGGGGACAGGGAACTATGGCTACACCTTC.

This clonotype has ten or more counts. The chain recombines TRBV5-5 with TRBJ2-5; a weak D match, TRBD2 (5 bases). Between the trimmed V and J ends, which lost 1 base and 6 bases, there was a span of 10 bases. This CDR3 is 13 amino acids long. Germline V gene sequence: CDR1 SGHKS, CDR2 YYEKEE (reference sequence). The CDR3 is CASSLTSSQTQYF. For the CDR3, the DNA is TGTGCCAGCAGCTTGACTAGTAGCCAGACCCAGTACTTC.